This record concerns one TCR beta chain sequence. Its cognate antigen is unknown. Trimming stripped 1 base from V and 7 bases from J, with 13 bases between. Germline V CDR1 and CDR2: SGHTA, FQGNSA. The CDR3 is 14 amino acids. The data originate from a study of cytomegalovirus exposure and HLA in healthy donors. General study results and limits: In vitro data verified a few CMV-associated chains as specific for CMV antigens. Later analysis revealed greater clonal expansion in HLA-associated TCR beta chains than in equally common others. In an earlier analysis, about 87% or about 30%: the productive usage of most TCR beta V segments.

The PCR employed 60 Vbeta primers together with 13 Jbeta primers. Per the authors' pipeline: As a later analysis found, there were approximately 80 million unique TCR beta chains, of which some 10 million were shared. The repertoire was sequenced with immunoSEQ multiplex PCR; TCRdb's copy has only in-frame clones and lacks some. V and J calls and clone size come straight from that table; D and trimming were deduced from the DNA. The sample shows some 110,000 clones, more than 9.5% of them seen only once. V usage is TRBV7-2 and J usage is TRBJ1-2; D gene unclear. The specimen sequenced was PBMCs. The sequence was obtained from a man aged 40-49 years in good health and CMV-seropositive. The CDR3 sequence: CASSLVEGSGGYTF. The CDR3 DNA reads TGTGCCAGCAGCTTAGTAGAGGGTTCGGGTGGCTACACCTTC.